This T cell receptor beta chain emerged from a study of T cells after yellow fever vaccination. TCRdb passed the 5' RACE reads through MiXCR, listing each CDR3 protein once. The table includes under 550,000 distinct CDR3 sequences, just over 20% detected once. Study-wide results and limits: Primary-vaccination clones mostly resurfaced post-booster (roughly 97% CD4, approximately 89% CD8). A faster peak, day 5 versus 15, was reached by the weaker secondary response.

On this clonotype: Its target is not known.

The CDR3 totals 15 residues. In germline, CDR1 is SEHNR, CDR2 FQNEAQ (reference sequence). V was pared by 5 bases and J by 1 base, with 14 bases between. This TCR derives from a man in his late teens or twenties who received the YFV17D yellow fever vaccine. The material sequenced was PBMCs, taken roughly 20 days after the first yellow fever vaccination. V and J are TRBV7-9 and TRBJ2-5, with D uncertain. CDR3 nucleotides: TGTGCCAGCAGCCGCACAAAGACCCTCCAAGAGACCCAGTACTTC. This gives the protein CASSRTKTLQETQYF.